The rows below give T cell receptor beta chains drawn from one sample of a study of radiotherapy plus CTLA-4 blockade in lung cancer. This table comes from immunoSEQ multiplex PCR, and its TCRdb copy is limited to in-frame clones, with some not included. The data show 35,000 or so clones, 85% seen once. The starting material was peripheral blood, obtained from a patient treated with radiotherapy plus ipilimumab. Source of these receptors: a human donor with non-small cell lung cancer who had stable disease on radiotherapy plus ipilimumab. Both conserved end residues are part of each CDR3. D genes are given only for firm matches. Rows give clone size only sometimes, using once, few, many, or a class for an expanded clone.

v_call: TRBV10-3; d_call: TRBD2; j_call: TRBJ2-7; clone_size: -; cdr3_nt: TGTGCCATCAGTGAGCGGCGGGAGATGCACGAGCAGTACTTC; cdr3_aa: CAISERREMHEQYF
v_call: TRBV18; d_call: TRBD2; j_call: TRBJ2-2; clone_size: -; cdr3_nt: TGTGCCAGCTCACCACGGCTAGCGGAGAACACCGGGGAGCTGTTTTTT; cdr3_aa: CASSPRLAENTGELFF
v_call: TRBV30; d_call: -; j_call: TRBJ1-2; clone_size: -; cdr3_nt: TGTGCCTGGAGTGTATGGGACTCTGAACACTTC; cdr3_aa: CAWSVWDSEHF
v_call: TRBV30; d_call: TRBD2; j_call: TRBJ2-7; clone_size: -; cdr3_nt: TGTGCCTGGACTCCAGGGGTAGCGGGAGGGTACGAGCAGTACTTC; cdr3_aa: CAWTPGVAGGYEQYF
v_call: TRBV18; d_call: TRBD1; j_call: TRBJ2-7; clone_size: -; cdr3_nt: TGTGCCAGCTCACCAAGTGACAGGGACCACGAGCAGTACTTC; cdr3_aa: CASSPSDRDHEQYF
v_call: TRBV7-3; d_call: TRBD1; j_call: TRBJ2-1; clone_size: once; cdr3_nt: TGTGCCAGCAGCTCCGGACAGGGAGCCTACAATGAGCAGTTCTTC; cdr3_aa: CASSSGQGAYNEQFF
v_call: TRBV7-9; d_call: -; j_call: TRBJ1-2; clone_size: -; cdr3_nt: TGTGCCATCGGGGGGCCGAGTGGCTACACCTTC; cdr3_aa: CAIGGPSGYTF
v_call: TRBV5-4; d_call: TRBD2; j_call: TRBJ2-7; clone_size: few; cdr3_nt: TGTGCCAGCAGCTTTGGGGGAGGGACTCGGGCTAGCGGGAGGGCGGATGAGCAGTACTTC; cdr3_aa: CASSFGGGTRASGRADEQYF
v_call: TRBV9; d_call: -; j_call: TRBJ1-5; clone_size: -; cdr3_nt: TGTGCCAGCAGCGTAGACGGGAAAGGCAATCAGCCCCAGCATTTT; cdr3_aa: CASSVDGKGNQPQHF
v_call: TRBV7-2; d_call: -; j_call: TRBJ2-4; clone_size: -; cdr3_nt: TGTGCCAGCAGCTGGGGGCGTGGCAGCCGAGCCAAAAACATTCAGTACTTC; cdr3_aa: CASSWGRGSRAKNIQYF
v_call: TRBV2; d_call: -; j_call: TRBJ2-3; clone_size: once; cdr3_nt: TGTGCCAGCAGTGCTCGGACTCCTGACACAGATACGCAGTATTTT; cdr3_aa: CASSARTPDTDTQYF
v_call: TRBV7-9; d_call: -; j_call: TRBJ1-2; clone_size: -; cdr3_nt: TGTGCCAGCAGCTTAGGCTCAGGGGACTATGGCTACACCTTC; cdr3_aa: CASSLGSGDYGYTF
v_call: TRBV11-2; d_call: -; j_call: TRBJ2-7; clone_size: -; cdr3_nt: TGTGCCAGCAGCTTAGATCGCGGACTGTTTTACGAGCAGTACTTC; cdr3_aa: CASSLDRGLFYEQYF
v_call: TRBV28; d_call: TRBD2; j_call: TRBJ2-7; clone_size: -; cdr3_nt: TGTGCCAGCAGTTCGTTGAAGGGACTAGCGGGAGCTGCGGGCGAGCAGTACTTC; cdr3_aa: CASSSLKGLAGAAGEQYF
v_call: TRBV21-1; d_call: -; j_call: TRBJ2-4; clone_size: -; cdr3_nt: TGTGCCAGCAGCAAAGAAGTAATGACAGGTGACCGCCTAGCCAAAAACATTCAGTACTTC; cdr3_aa: CASSKEVMTGDRLAKNIQYF
v_call: TRBV7-3; d_call: TRBD2; j_call: TRBJ2-1; clone_size: -; cdr3_nt: TGTGCCAGCAGCTGGGGGGGGGAAGGCAATGAGCAGTTCTTC; cdr3_aa: CASSWGGEGNEQFF
v_call: TRBV28; d_call: -; j_call: TRBJ2-3; clone_size: -; cdr3_nt: TGTGCCAGCACCCAATGGCGGGGAGATACGCAGTATTTT; cdr3_aa: CASTQWRGDTQYF
v_call: TRBV4-3; d_call: -; j_call: TRBJ2-7; clone_size: few; cdr3_nt: TGCGCCAGCAGCCAAGAGGAGGGGTCGAGCCACGAGCAGTACTTC; cdr3_aa: CASSQEEGSSHEQYF
v_call: TRBV7-7; d_call: TRBD2; j_call: TRBJ2-1; clone_size: -; cdr3_nt: TGTGCCAGCAGCTTAGGAGGCGGGAGGCTTTACAATGAGCAGTTCTTC; cdr3_aa: CASSLGGGRLYNEQFF
v_call: TRBV28; d_call: TRBD1; j_call: TRBJ1-2; clone_size: -; cdr3_nt: TGTGCCAGCAGCCGGGACAGGAATCAATATGGCTACACCTTC; cdr3_aa: CASSRDRNQYGYTF
v_call: TRBV27; d_call: -; j_call: TRBJ2-5; clone_size: -; cdr3_nt: TGTGCCAGCAGTCACAGGGTACAAGAGACCCAGTACTTC; cdr3_aa: CASSHRVQETQYF
v_call: TRBV11-1; d_call: TRBD2; j_call: TRBJ2-3; clone_size: -; cdr3_nt: TGTGCCAGCAGCTTAGCAATAGCGGGAGCGGAAGATACGCAGTATTTT; cdr3_aa: CASSLAIAGAEDTQYF
v_call: TRBV5-4; d_call: TRBD1; j_call: TRBJ2-1; clone_size: -; cdr3_nt: TGTGCCAGCAGCTTGGGGGACAGGGTCTCCTACAATGAGCAGTTCTTC; cdr3_aa: CASSLGDRVSYNEQFF
v_call: TRBV14; d_call: -; j_call: TRBJ2-7; clone_size: -; cdr3_nt: TGTGCCAGCAGCCAAGATAGTTACGAGCAGTACTTC; cdr3_aa: CASSQDSYEQYF
v_call: TRBV18; d_call: -; j_call: TRBJ2-2; clone_size: -; cdr3_nt: TGTGCCAGCTCACCACGAGGGACACCGAACACCGGGGAGCTGTTTTTT; cdr3_aa: CASSPRGTPNTGELFF
v_call: TRBV21-1; d_call: -; j_call: TRBJ2-7; clone_size: -; cdr3_nt: TGTGCCAGCAGCAAAGGGTACCGGGACTACGAGCAGTACTTC; cdr3_aa: CASSKGYRDYEQYF
v_call: TRBV7-9; d_call: -; j_call: TRBJ1-1; clone_size: -; cdr3_nt: TGTGCCAGCAGCTTGCGTTCGAACACTGAAGCTTTCTTT; cdr3_aa: CASSLRSNTEAFF
v_call: TRBV9; d_call: TRBD1; j_call: TRBJ2-3; clone_size: -; cdr3_nt: TGTGCCAGCAGCGTAGTGGGACAGGGGGGAACAGATACGCAGTATTTT; cdr3_aa: CASSVVGQGGTDTQYF
v_call: TRBV6-1; d_call: TRBD1; j_call: TRBJ1-1; clone_size: -; cdr3_nt: TGTGCCAGCAGTGCGGACAGGGCCACTGAAGCTTTCTTT; cdr3_aa: CASSADRATEAFF
v_call: TRBV6-1; d_call: TRBD1; j_call: TRBJ1-6; clone_size: few; cdr3_nt: TGTGCCAGCAGGGTTTCGGGACAGCCTAATTCACCCCTCCACTTT; cdr3_aa: CASRVSGQPNSPLHF
v_call: TRBV14; d_call: -; j_call: TRBJ1-4; clone_size: -; cdr3_nt: TGTGCCAGCAGCCAAGGTTTGCGGGGTGGGGATGAAAAACTGTTTTTT; cdr3_aa: CASSQGLRGGDEKLFF
v_call: TRBV30; d_call: -; j_call: TRBJ2-3; clone_size: -; cdr3_nt: TGTGCCTGTAGCTTTCCTCCGGGGGGCACAGATACGCAGTATTTT; cdr3_aa: CACSFPPGGTDTQYF
v_call: TRBV6-6; d_call: TRBD2; j_call: TRBJ2-7; clone_size: -; cdr3_nt: TGTGCCAGCAGTCTAAAGCGGGAGGCAGGCTACGAGCAGTACTTC; cdr3_aa: CASSLKREAGYEQYF
v_call: TRBV10-3; d_call: -; j_call: TRBJ2-2; clone_size: -; cdr3_nt: TGTGCCATCAGTGGTGGAGTGCGGGCCAACACCGGGGAGCTGTTTTTT; cdr3_aa: CAISGGVRANTGELFF
v_call: TRBV5-1; d_call: TRBD2; j_call: TRBJ2-5; clone_size: -; cdr3_nt: TGCGCCAGCAGCTGGTCGGGACTAGCGGGAGCCCGGCAAGAGACCCAGTACTTC; cdr3_aa: CASSWSGLAGARQETQYF
v_call: TRBV4-2; d_call: -; j_call: TRBJ1-2; clone_size: -; cdr3_nt: TGTGCCAGCAGCCCGACCGTTTGGGGGGGCGCGTCTGGCTACACCTTC; cdr3_aa: CASSPTVWGGASGYTF
v_call: TRBV28; d_call: -; j_call: TRBJ2-7; clone_size: -; cdr3_nt: TGTGCCAGCAGACCCCAGGGCACCGCCTACGAGCAGTACTTC; cdr3_aa: CASRPQGTAYEQYF
v_call: TRBV6-5; d_call: -; j_call: TRBJ1-1; clone_size: -; cdr3_nt: TGTGCCAGCAGTTACTCGGCAGGCACTTTGAACACTGAAGCTTTCTTT; cdr3_aa: CASSYSAGTLNTEAFF
v_call: TRBV4-3; d_call: -; j_call: TRBJ2-1; clone_size: few; cdr3_nt: TGCGCCAGCAGCCAAGATCTCTCCGGGAAGAATGAGCAGTTCTTC; cdr3_aa: CASSQDLSGKNEQFF
v_call: TRBV29-1; d_call: -; j_call: TRBJ1-1; clone_size: -; cdr3_nt: TGCAGCGCCCGGACCGGGGACACTGAAGCTTTCTTT; cdr3_aa: CSARTGDTEAFF
v_call: TRBV7-2; d_call: -; j_call: TRBJ2-7; clone_size: -; cdr3_nt: TGTGCCAGCAGCCCCCGGGTCTTTTACGAGCAGTACTTC; cdr3_aa: CASSPRVFYEQYF